The T cell receptor beta chain described here comes from a study of beta chain features in type 1 diabetes. The CDR3 runs to 13 residues. Per germline, CDR1 SQVTM and CDR2 ANQGSEA. V gave up 3 bases and J gave up 6 bases, with 12 bases separating them. This clone was seen a few times. Antigen specificity is unknown. Study outcomes and limitations: Using cDNA template may skew counts toward highly expressing activated cells. A moderate, significant TCRB CDR3 shortening appeared in type 1 diabetes across four CD4+ subsets.

The sequenced template was cDNA made from the entire isolated RNA. Produced via immunoSEQ multiplex PCR; TCRdb's table is partial and in-frame only. In the table there are 150,000 to 200,000 clones, roughly 59% of which are singletons. Sample: naive CD4+ T cells from blood. This chain connects TRBV29-1 to TRBJ2-1; possible D gene TRBD2, 5 bases. The TCR sequence derives from a man aged 25 to 40 with type 1 diabetes. The CDR3 DNA follows: TGCAGCGTTGACCTCGGGGTACTCAATGAGCAGTTCTTC. It encodes CSVDLGVLNEQFF.